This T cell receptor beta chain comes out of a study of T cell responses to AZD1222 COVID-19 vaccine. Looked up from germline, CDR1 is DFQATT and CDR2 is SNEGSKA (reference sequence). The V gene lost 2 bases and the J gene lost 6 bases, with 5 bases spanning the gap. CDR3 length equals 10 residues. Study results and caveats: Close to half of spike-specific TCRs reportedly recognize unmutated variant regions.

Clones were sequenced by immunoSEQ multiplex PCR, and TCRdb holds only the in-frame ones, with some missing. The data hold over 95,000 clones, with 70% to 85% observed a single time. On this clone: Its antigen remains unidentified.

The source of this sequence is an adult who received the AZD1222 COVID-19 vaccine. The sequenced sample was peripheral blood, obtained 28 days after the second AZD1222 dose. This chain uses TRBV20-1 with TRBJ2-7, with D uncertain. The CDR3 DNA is TGCAGTGCTAGAATCGTCGAGCAGTACTTC. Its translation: CSARIVEQYF.